This T cell receptor beta chain came from a study of Graves' ophthalmopathy and Graves' hyperthyroidism. Study-level information: Over 18 months of follow-up, stable hyperthyroidism required that no ophthalmopathy appear. The study, taken as a whole, reports: Discriminating ophthalmopathy from stable hyperthyroidism, a 13-signature model attained a sensitivity of about 88% and a specificity of around 77%.

The study amplified TCR beta CDR3 regions using RNA transcripts. Second-round multiplex PCR came after a first-round RT-PCR that employed HTBI primers. TCRdb reprocessed the multiplex PCR reads via MiXCR and lists one record per CDR3 protein. The data contain around 590,000 distinct CDR3 sequences, just under 40% of them singletons. No donor had other autoimmune disease, uncontrolled infection, pregnancy or lactation. This CDR3 contains 15 residues. Germline V lookup: CDR1 SGHTA, CDR2 FQGTGA. V was trimmed by 6 bases and J by 8 bases, leaving 20 bases between them. A word on this clonotype: Its antigen is as yet unknown.

The sequence was collected from an adult man with Graves' hyperthyroidism. Sequencing was carried out using peripheral blood or thyroid tissue (not recorded which). The genes are TRBV7-3 and TRBJ1-5; D call uncertain. The DNA of the CDR3 is TGTGCCAGCAGTTTCCATTCTCCAGTTATGGAGCCCCAGCATTTT. Translation gives CASSFHSPVMEPQHF.